The clone carrying this T cell receptor beta chain has ten or more counts. Antigen: not known. RNA transcripts yielded amplified TCR beta CDR3 regions. During a first-round RT-PCR of the TCR CDR3, the HTBI primer set was used. MiXCR was run by TCRdb on the multiplex PCR reads, yielding one entry per CDR3 protein. The data show 500,000 to 800,000 distinct CDR3 sequences, about 45% seen once. This sample was included in a study of T cells in Graves' hyperthyroidism and ophthalmopathy. Trimming removed 4 bases at V and 2 bases at J, with 15 bases between. Germline values: CDR1 SQVTM, CDR2 ANQGSEA. The CDR3 sequence is 14 residues long. The study, taken as a whole, reports: Blood shared most expanded thyroid clonotypes above 0.001.

The sequence came from an adult man with Graves' disease, either hyperthyroidism or ophthalmopathy (not recorded which). The specimen sequenced was peripheral blood or thyroid tissue (not recorded which). The chain is built from TRBV29-1 and TRBJ2-7; maybe TRBD2 (6 bases). This chain's CDR3 is CSVVQGGLAYEQYF. In nucleotides, the CDR3 is TGCAGCGTTGTCCAGGGAGGCTTAGCCTACGAGCAGTACTTC.